The T cell receptor (beta chain) described here comes from a study of blood T cells in healthy people across ages. Across the study: Template switching captured about one barcoded beta molecule per two T cells.

A second PCR of roughly 7 to 11 cycles used a sample-barcoded 5' primer and a J-beta primer mix. TCRdb analysed the 5' RACE reads with MiXCR anew, one entry per CDR3 protein. This sample has approximately 810,000 distinct CDR3 sequences, with about 34% found just once. With respect to this clonotype: What it binds is unknown.

Study-wide findings and caveats: The unknown donor CMV status may have confounded expanded clonotype changes. Samples with more naive T cells showed higher observed beta diversity.

This TCR was sampled from a man aged 18-30 years in good health. The sequenced material came from blood.

The CDR3 sequence is CASSQRGGLNEQYF. In DNA, the CDR3 is TGTGCCAGCAGCCAGAGAGGGGGGCTCAACGAGCAGTACTTC. This chain connects TRBV3-1 to TRBJ2-4; the D call may be TRBD1 or TRBD2 (6 bases each). The end of the DNA fits TRBJ2-7 better, so the J call may be wrong. Germline V gives CDR1 LGHDT, CDR2 YNNKEL (reference sequence). The CDR3 is made up of 14 amino acids.